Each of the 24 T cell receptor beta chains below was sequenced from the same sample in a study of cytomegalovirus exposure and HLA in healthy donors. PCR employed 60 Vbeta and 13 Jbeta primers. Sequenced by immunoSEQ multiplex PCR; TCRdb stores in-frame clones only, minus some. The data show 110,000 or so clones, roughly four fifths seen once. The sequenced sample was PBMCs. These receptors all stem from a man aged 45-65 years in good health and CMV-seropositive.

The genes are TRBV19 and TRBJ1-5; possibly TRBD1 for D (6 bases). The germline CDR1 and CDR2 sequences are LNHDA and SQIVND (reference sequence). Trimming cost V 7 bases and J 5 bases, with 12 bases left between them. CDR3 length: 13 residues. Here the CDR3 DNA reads TGTGCCAGTACAGAAGGGACATATCAGCCCCAGCATTTT. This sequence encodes CASTEGTYQPQHF.

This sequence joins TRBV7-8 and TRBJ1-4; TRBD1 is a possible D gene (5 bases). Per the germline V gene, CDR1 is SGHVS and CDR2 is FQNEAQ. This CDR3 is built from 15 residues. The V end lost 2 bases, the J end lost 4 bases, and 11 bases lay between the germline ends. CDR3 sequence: CASSLYQGSNEKLFF. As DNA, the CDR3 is TGTGCCAGCAGCTTATACCAGGGTAGTAATGAAAAACTGTTTTTT.

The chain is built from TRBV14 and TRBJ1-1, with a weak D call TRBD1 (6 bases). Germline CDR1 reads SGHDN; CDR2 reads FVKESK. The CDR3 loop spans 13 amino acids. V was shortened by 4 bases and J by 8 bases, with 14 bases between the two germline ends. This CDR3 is CASSPFRGSEAFF. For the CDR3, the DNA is TGTGCCAGCAGCCCCTTCAGGGGTTCCGAAGCTTTCTTT. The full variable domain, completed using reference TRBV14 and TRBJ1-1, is EAGVTQFPSHSVIEKGQTVTLRCDPISGHDNLYWYRRVMGKEIKFLLHFVKESKQDESGMPNNRFLAERTGGTYSTLKVQPAELEDSGVYFCASSPFRGSEAFFGQGTRLTVV.

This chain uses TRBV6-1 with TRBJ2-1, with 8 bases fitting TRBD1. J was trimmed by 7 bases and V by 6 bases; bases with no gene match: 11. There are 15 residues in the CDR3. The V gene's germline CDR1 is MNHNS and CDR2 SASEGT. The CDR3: CASRLQGEFVNEQFF. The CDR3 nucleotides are TGTGCCAGCAGGTTACAGGGGGAATTTGTAAATGAGCAGTTCTTC.

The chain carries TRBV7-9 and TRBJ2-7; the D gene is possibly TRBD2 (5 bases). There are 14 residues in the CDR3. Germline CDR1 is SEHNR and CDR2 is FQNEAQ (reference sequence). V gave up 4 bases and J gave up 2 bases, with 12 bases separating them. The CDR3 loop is CASSSPGITYEQYF. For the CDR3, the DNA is TGTGCCAGCAGCTCTCCGGGGATCACCTACGAGCAGTACTTC.

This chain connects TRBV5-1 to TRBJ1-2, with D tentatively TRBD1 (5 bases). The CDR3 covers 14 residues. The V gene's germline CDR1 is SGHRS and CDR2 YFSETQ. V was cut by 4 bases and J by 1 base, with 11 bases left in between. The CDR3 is CASSPLGGNYGYTF. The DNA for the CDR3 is TGCGCCAGCAGCCCCCTCGGGGGTAACTATGGCTACACCTTC. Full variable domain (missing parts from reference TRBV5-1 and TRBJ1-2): KAGVTQTPRYLIKTRGQQVTLSCSPISGHRSVSWYQQTPGQGLQFLFEYFSETQRNKGNFPGRFSGRQFSNSRSEMNVSTLELGDSALYLCASSPLGGNYGYTFGSGTRLTVV.

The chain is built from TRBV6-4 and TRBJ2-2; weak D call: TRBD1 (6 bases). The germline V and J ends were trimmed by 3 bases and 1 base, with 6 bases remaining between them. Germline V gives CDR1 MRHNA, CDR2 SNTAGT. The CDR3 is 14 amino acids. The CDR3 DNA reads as TGTGCCAGCAGTGAACAGGGGAACACCGGGGAGCTGTTTTTT. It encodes CASSEQGNTGELFF.

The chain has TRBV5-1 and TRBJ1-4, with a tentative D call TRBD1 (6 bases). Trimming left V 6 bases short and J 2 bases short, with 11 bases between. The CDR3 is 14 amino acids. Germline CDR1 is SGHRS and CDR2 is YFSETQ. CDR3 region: CASKGEATNEKLFF. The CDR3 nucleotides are TGCGCCAGCAAGGGGGAAGCGACTAATGAAAAACTGTTTTTT. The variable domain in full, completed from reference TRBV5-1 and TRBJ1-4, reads KAGVTQTPRYLIKTRGQQVTLSCSPISGHRSVSWYQQTPGQGLQFLFEYFSETQRNKGNFPGRFSGRQFSNSRSEMNVSTLELGDSALYLCASKGEATNEKLFFGSGTQLSVL.

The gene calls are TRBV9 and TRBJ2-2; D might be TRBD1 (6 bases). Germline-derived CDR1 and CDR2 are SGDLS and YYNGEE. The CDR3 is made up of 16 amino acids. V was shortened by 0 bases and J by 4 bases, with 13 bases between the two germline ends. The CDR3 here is CASSVDGGAVTGELFF. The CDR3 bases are TGTGCCAGCAGCGTAGATGGGGGCGCGGTCACCGGGGAGCTGTTTTTT. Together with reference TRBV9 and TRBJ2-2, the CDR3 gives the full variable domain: DSGVTQTPKHLITATGQRVTLRCSPRSGDLSVYWYQQSLDQGLQFLIQYYNGEERAKGNILERFSAQQFPDLHSELNLSSLELGDSALYFCASSVDGGAVTGELFFGEGSRLTVL.

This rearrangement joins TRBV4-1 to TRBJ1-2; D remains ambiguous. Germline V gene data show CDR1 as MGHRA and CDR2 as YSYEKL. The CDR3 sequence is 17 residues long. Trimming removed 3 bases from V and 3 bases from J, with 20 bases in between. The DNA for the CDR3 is TGCGCCAGCAGCCAGACCGCCAGAGGGAGTAGTTACTATGGCTACACCTTC. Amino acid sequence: CASSQTARGSSYYGYTF.

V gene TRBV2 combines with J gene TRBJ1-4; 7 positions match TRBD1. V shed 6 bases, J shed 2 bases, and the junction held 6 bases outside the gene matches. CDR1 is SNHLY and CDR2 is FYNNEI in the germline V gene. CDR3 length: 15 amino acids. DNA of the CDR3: TGTGCCAGCAGGGCTTACAGGGGCACTAATGAAAAACTGTTTTTT. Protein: CASRAYRGTNEKLFF.

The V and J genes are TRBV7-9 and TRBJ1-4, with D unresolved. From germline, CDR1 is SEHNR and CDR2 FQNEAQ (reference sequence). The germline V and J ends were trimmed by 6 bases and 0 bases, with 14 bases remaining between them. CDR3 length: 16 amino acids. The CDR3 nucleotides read TGTGCCAGCAGTTTCTACAGCGGGGCAACTAATGAAAAACTGTTTTTT. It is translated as CASSFYSGATNEKLFF.

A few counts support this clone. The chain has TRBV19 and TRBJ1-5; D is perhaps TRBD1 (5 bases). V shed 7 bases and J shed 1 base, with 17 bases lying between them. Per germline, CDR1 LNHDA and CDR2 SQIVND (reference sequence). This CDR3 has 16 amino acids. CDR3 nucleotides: TGTGCCAGTAACCCCTCGGGGGGGGTAAGCAATCAGCCCCAGCATTTT. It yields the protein CASNPSGGVSNQPQHF.

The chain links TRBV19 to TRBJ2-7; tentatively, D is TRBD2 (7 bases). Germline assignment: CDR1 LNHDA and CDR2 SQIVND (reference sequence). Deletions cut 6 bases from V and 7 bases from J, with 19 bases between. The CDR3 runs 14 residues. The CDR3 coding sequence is TGTGCCAGTAGCACTACAGGGAGGGTGGGAGAGCAGTACTTC. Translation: CASSTTGRVGEQYF. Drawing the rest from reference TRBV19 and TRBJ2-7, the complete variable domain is DGGITQSPKYLFRKEGQNVTLSCEQNLNHDAMYWYRQDPGQGLRLIYYSQIVNDFQKGDIAEGYSVSREKKESFPLTVTSAQKNPTAFYLCASSTTGRVGEQYFGPGTRLTVT.

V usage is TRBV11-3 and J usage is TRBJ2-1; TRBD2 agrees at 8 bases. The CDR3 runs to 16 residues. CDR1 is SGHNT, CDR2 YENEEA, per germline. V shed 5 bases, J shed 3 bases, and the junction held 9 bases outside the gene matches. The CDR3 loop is CASSPLGSGSYNEQFF. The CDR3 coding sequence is TGTGCCAGCAGCCCCCTGGGGAGCGGGAGCTACAATGAGCAGTTCTTC.

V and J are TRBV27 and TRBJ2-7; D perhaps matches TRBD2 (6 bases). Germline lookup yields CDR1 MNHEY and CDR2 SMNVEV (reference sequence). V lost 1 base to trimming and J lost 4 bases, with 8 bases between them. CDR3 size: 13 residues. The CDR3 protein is CASSLYRGYEQYF. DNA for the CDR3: TGTGCCAGCAGTTTATACCGGGGGTACGAGCAGTACTTC.

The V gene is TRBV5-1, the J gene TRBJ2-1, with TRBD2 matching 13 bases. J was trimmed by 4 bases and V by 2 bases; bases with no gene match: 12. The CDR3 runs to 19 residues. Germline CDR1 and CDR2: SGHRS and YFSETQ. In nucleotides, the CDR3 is TGCGCCAGCAGCTTCGGGACTAGCGGGATCATTGTGGCATACAATGAGCAGTTCTTC. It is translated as CASSFGTSGIIVAYNEQFF.

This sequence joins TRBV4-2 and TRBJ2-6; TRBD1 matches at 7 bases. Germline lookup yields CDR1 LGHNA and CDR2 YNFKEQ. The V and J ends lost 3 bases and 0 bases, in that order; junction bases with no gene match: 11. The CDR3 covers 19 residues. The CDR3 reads CASSHLGAGGYSGANVLTF. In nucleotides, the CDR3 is TGTGCCAGCAGCCACCTGGGGGCAGGGGGATACTCTGGGGCCAACGTCCTGACTTTC.

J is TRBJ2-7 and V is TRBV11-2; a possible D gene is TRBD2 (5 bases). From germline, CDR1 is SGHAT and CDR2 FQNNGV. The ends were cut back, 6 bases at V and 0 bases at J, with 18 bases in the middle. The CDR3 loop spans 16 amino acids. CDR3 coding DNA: TGTGCCAGCAGTCCAGGACTCCTATACATCTCCTACGAGCAGTACTTC. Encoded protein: CASSPGLLYISYEQYF. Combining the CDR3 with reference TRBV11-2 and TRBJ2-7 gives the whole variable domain EAGVAQSPRYKIIEKRQSVAFWCNPISGHATLYWYQQILGQGPKLLIQFQNNGVVDDSQLPKDRFSAERLKGVDSTLKIQPAKLEDSAVYLCASSPGLLYISYEQYFGPGTRLTVT.

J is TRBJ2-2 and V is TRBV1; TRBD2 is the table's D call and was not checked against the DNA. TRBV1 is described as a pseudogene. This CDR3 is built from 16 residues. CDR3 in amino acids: CTSRDRDSSISGELFF. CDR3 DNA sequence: TGCACCAGCAGAGACCGGGACTCCTCAATCTCCGGGGAGCTGTTTTTT.

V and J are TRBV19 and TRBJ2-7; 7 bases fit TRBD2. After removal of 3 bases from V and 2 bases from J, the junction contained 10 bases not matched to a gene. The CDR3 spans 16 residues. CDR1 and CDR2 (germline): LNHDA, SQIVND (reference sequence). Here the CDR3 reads CASSMGGRGATYEQYF. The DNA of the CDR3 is TGTGCCAGTAGTATGGGCGGGAGAGGGGCGACCTACGAGCAGTACTTC.

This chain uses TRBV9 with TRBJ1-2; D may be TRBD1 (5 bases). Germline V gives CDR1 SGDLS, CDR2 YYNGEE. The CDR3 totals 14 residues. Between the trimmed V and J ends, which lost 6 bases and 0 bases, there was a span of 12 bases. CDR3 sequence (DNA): TGTGCCAGCACCCCCGACAGTTCTAACTATGGCTACACCTTC. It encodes CASTPDSSNYGYTF.

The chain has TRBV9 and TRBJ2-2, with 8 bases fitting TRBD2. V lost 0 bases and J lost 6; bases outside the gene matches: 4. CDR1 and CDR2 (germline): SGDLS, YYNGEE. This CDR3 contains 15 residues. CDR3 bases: TGTGCCAGCAGCGTAGTAGGTAGCGGGGCCGGGGAGCTGTTTTTT. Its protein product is CASSVVGSGAGELFF. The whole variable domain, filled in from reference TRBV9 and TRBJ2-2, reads DSGVTQTPKHLITATGQRVTLRCSPRSGDLSVYWYQQSLDQGLQFLIQYYNGEERAKGNILERFSAQQFPDLHSELNLSSLELGDSALYFCASSVVGSGAGELFFGEGSRLTVL.

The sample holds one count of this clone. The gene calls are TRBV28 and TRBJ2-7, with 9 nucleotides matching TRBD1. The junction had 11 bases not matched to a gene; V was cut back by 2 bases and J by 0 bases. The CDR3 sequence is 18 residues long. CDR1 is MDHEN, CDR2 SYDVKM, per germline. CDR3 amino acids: CASSLKQGALFSSYEQYF. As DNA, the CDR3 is TGTGCCAGCAGTTTAAAACAGGGGGCCCTCTTCAGCTCCTACGAGCAGTACTTC.